The T cell receptor beta chain described here comes from a study of blood T cell repertoires in COVID-19. Per the original data handling: Amplified reference gene primers provided the basis for estimating nucleated cell counts. Profiled with immunoSEQ multiplex PCR; TCRdb holds only in-frame clones, not every one. The V and J calls and clone size come from that table; D and trimming were worked out from the DNA. Among some 200,000 clones, 70% to 90% were seen once, and the ten largest hold 15% to 20%. Sequencing used peripheral blood. The TCR was taken from a man between 45 and 60 years old with COVID-19, enrolled during active disease.

The CDR3 region is CASSVLVNNEQFF. CDR3 nucleotides: TGTGCCAGCAGCGTACTAGTGAACAATGAGCAGTTCTTC. The chain employs TRBV9 and TRBJ2-1; D gene uncertain. V gave up 1 base and J gave up 5 bases, with 7 bases separating them. The CDR3 runs to 13 residues. Germline CDR1 is SGDLS and CDR2 is YYNGEE.